This T cell receptor beta chain appears in the sequencing data of a study of CD8 T cells in ankylosing spondylitis. The study, taken as a whole, reports: Within matched ankylosing spondylitis synovial fluid, disease-linked clones were reportedly significantly enriched. Disease-associated clones were CD8+ and fairly uncommon in peripheral blood. Among TCR beta sequences, a motif of eight or nine highly homologous variants appeared characteristic of ankylosing spondylitis blood. Reactive arthritis synovial fluid and blood previously showed some of these motif variants.

The CDR3 extends over 13 amino acids. Germline CDR1 SQVTM, CDR2 ANQGSEA. V lost 1 base, J lost 7 bases, and 11 bases lay in between. Making use of molecular barcodes, quantitative 5'-RACE generated TCR beta libraries. TCRdb recomputed calls from the 5' RACE reads with MiXCR, one row per CDR3 protein. The repertoire holds a few hundred thousand distinct CDR3 sequences, with roughly 13% as singletons. Worth noting for this clonotype: The target antigen is unknown.

The genes are TRBV29-1 and TRBJ2-4; no clear D gene. Source material: blood, either unsorted or a sorted T cell fraction (not recorded which). This clonotype was obtained from a male donor with ankylosing spondylitis. CDR3: CSVEVGRTNIQYF. The CDR3 DNA follows: TGCAGCGTTGAAGTCGGCAGGACCAACATTCAGTACTTC.